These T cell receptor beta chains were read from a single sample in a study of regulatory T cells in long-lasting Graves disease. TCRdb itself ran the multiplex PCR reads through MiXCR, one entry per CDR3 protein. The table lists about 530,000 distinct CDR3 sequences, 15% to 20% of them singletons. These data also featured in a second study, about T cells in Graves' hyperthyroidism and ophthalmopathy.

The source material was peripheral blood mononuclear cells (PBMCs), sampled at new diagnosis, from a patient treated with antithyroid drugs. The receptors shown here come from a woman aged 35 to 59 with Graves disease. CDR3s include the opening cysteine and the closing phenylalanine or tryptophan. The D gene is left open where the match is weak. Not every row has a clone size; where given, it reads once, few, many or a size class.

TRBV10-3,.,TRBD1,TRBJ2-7,CAISRDRAYEQYF,TGTGCCATCAGCCGGGACAGGGCATACGAGCAGTACTTC
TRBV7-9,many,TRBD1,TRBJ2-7,CASSYDLTGTYEQYF,TGTGCCAGCAGCTACGACCTGACAGGGACCTACGAGCAGTACTTC
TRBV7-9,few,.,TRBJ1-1,CASSLQTAGNTEAFF,TGTGCCAGCAGCTTACAGACGGCTGGGAACACTGAAGCTTTCTTT
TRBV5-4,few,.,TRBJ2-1,CASSMRGGNEQFF,TGTGCCAGCAGTATGAGGGGGGGGAATGAGCAGTTCTTC
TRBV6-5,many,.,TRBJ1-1,CASSFIPEAFF,TGTGCCAGCAGTTTTATCCCTGAAGCTTTCTTT
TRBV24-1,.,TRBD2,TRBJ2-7,CATSDRKSGGPPYEQYF,TGTGCCACCAGTGACAGGAAAAGCGGGGGACCTCCCTACGAGCAGTACTTC
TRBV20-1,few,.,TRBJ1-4,CSVGRANEKLFF,TGCAGTGTGGGTAGGGCTAATGAAAAACTGTTTTTT
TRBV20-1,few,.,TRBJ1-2,CSARDPSRLVYGYTF,TGCAGTGCTAGAGATCCAAGTCGACTCGTCTATGGCTACACCTTC
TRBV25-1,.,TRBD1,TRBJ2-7,CASSDSRTGGRYEQYF,TGTGCCAGCAGTGATTCCCGGACAGGGGGCAGGTACGAGCAGTACTTC
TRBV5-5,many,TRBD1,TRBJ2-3,CASSLTTGGNTQYF,TGTGCCAGCAGCTTAACCACAGGGGGCAATACGCAGTATTTT
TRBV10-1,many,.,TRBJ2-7,CASSERGVVGSEQYF,TGCGCCAGCAGTGAAAGGGGTGTGGTGGGGAGCGAGCAGTACTTC
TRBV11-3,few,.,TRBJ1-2,CASSIDEFTSANYGYTF,TGTGCCAGCAGCATCGACGAGTTTACCAGCGCTAACTATGGCTACACCTTC
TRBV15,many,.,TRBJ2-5,CATSREVEETQYF,TGTGCCACCAGCAGAGAGGTTGAGGAGACCCAGTACTTC
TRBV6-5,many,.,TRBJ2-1,CASSSPSGTAGHGQQSSSYNEQFF,TGTGCCAGCAGTTCTCCCTCAGGCACGGCGGGGCATGGACAGCAATCTAGCTCCTACAATGAGCAGTTCTTC
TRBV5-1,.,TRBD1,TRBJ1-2,CASSLDPTGGNYGYTF,TGCGCCAGCAGCTTGGATCCGACAGGGGGGAACTATGGCTACACCTTC
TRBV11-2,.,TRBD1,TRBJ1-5,CASSSGTGQVNQPQHF,TGTGCCAGCAGTTCGGGGACAGGACAGGTCAATCAGCCCCAGCATTTT
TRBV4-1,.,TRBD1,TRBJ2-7,CASSQDLDREVYF,TGCGCCAGCAGCCAAGACCTCGACAGGGAAGTCTACTTC
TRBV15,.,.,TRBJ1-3,CATSRDRYKPSGNTIYF,TGTGCCACCAGCAGAGATCGGTACAAACCCTCTGGAAACACCATATATTTT